These T cell receptor beta chains were read from a single sample in a study of cytotoxic CD8 clonotypes in ibrutinib-treated CLL. Measured with immunoSEQ multiplex PCR; TCRdb has only the in-frame clones, and not every one. The table shows around 330,000 clones, with 67% occurring only once. The sample in question was PBMCs, obtained after 36 months of ibrutinib treatment. Receptors originate from a human donor with chronic lymphocytic leukemia. Both conserved end residues are part of each CDR3. The D gene is left open where the match is weak. A clone size is listed for some rows: how often the clone was seen (once, few, many), or a class if it is expanded.

d_call,v_call,j_call,clone_size,cdr3_nt,cdr3_aa
.,TRBV27,TRBJ1-6,.,TGTGCCAGCAGTTTATTTGGGGGTGGACCCCTCCACTTT,CASSLFGGGPLHF
.,TRBV10-2,TRBJ2-2,.,TGCGCCAGCAGTGGGACAGACGCGAACACCGGGGAGCTGTTTTTT,CASSGTDANTGELFF
TRBD1,TRBV19,TRBJ1-2,once,TGTGCCAGTAGACCGGACAGGAACTATGGCTACACCTTC,CASRPDRNYGYTF
TRBD1,TRBV4-1,TRBJ1-1,.,TGCGCCAGCAGCCAGGACCGGGACAGGGGGAAGGCTGAAGCTTTCTTT,CASSQDRDRGKAEAFF
.,TRBV15,TRBJ1-5,.,TGTGCCACCAGCAAAGGGGGAAGGCAGCCCCAGCATTTT,CATSKGGRQPQHF
.,TRBV7-9,TRBJ2-1,once,TGTGCCAGCAGCTTACCTGGAAATGAGCAGTTCTTC,CASSLPGNEQFF
.,TRBV7-2,TRBJ2-2,.,TGTGCCAGCAGGGTCGGGATGTACACCGGGGAGCTGTTTTTT,CASRVGMYTGELFF
.,TRBV6-5,TRBJ1-3,.,TGTGCCAGCAGCTCCTCGGGCTCTGGAAACACCATATATTTT,CASSSSGSGNTIYF
.,TRBV2,TRBJ2-7,.,TGTGCCAGCAGTGAATCTTATTCTGAGCAGTACTTC,CASSESYSEQYF
TRBD1,TRBV4-1,TRBJ2-7,.,TGCGCCAGCAGCCAACCCCGGGACAGGGGCTACGAGCAGTACTTC,CASSQPRDRGYEQYF
.,TRBV7-3,TRBJ2-1,.,TGTGCCAGCAGCCCAGGTAGTGAGCAGTTCTTC,CASSPGSEQFF
TRBD1,TRBV6-6,TRBJ1-5,.,TGTGCCAGCAGACCTTTGGACAGGCTCAATCAGCCCCAGCATTTT,CASRPLDRLNQPQHF
.,TRBV11-3,TRBJ1-1,.,TGTGCCAGCAGCCCAAAGAGGGGACTGGGTGAAGCTTTCTTT,CASSPKRGLGEAFF
TRBD1,TRBV13,TRBJ2-7,.,TGTGCCAGCAGTACAGGGGTGGGGCTAGTCTCCTACGAGCAGTACTTC,CASSTGVGLVSYEQYF
TRBD2,TRBV7-3,TRBJ2-4,.,TGTGCCAGCAGCTTAAGCAGCAGCGGGGGAAAAAACATTCAGTACTTC,CASSLSSSGGKNIQYF
.,TRBV5-1,TRBJ2-7,.,TGCGCCAGCAGCTTGGTTGGGACACCCTACGAGCAGTACTTC,CASSLVGTPYEQYF
TRBD1,TRBV5-1,TRBJ2-4,.,TGCGCCAGCAGCTCCTGGGACAGCGGAGCCAAAAACATTCAGTACTTC,CASSSWDSGAKNIQYF
TRBD1,TRBV7-6,TRBJ2-5,few,TGTGCCAGCAGCTTAAAGGGGGCTTCAGAGACCCAGTACTTC,CASSLKGASETQYF
.,TRBV6-1,TRBJ1-2,.,TGTGCCAGCAGTGGCAGACTTTTCAGTTATGGCTACACCTTC,CASSGRLFSYGYTF
.,TRBV2,TRBJ2-4,.,TGTGCCAGTGTCCGTCCCGCGGAAAACATTCAGTACTTC,CASVRPAENIQYF
.,TRBV9,TRBJ2-3,.,TGTGCCAGCAGCCCGAGGACGAGCGCGAGCACAGATACGCAGTATTTT,CASSPRTSASTDTQYF
.,TRBV11-2,TRBJ2-1,.,TGTGCCAGCAGCTTAGGGGCCAGCGGAAATATCAATGAGCAGTTCTTC,CASSLGASGNINEQFF
TRBD1,TRBV29-1,TRBJ2-7,.,TGCAGCGTTGAAGTACAAAGGGGACAGGGACGGGTCGAGCAGTACTTC,CSVEVQRGQGRVEQYF
.,TRBV6-5,TRBJ2-7,.,TGTGCCAGCAGTTTCCCCTTGTTCGGTTTCGACGAGCAGTACTTC,CASSFPLFGFDEQYF
TRBD1,TRBV28,TRBJ1-2,.,TGTGCCAGCAGTCTCAATTACAGGGGAAGTGGCTACACCTTC,CASSLNYRGSGYTF
.,TRBV9,TRBJ2-1,.,TGTGCCAGCAGCTTCACCGGGGCCAGGGCCATTGAGCAGTTCTTC,CASSFTGARAIEQFF
.,TRBV27,TRBJ2-7,few,TGTGCCAGCAGTTTATTGTCAGGTCCCTACGAGCAGTACTTC,CASSLLSGPYEQYF
.,TRBV5-6,TRBJ2-1,.,TGTGCCAGCAGCCTCCAGACTCTAGCGTCTTACTACAATGAGCAGTTCTTC,CASSLQTLASYYNEQFF
.,TRBV2,TRBJ2-1,.,TGTGCCAGCACCGGCCACAGAGGATTCAATGAGCAGTTCTTC,CASTGHRGFNEQFF
.,TRBV4-1,TRBJ2-3,.,TGCGCCAGCAGCCAAGAGGGGTGGGACACAGATACGCAGTATTTT,CASSQEGWDTDTQYF
.,TRBV14,TRBJ2-5,few,TGTGCCAGCAGCCAAGCAACCAAGGAGACCCAGTACTTC,CASSQATKETQYF
.,TRBV9,TRBJ2-1,few,TGTGCCAGCAGCGTAGCAGCGGACAATGAGCAGTTCTTC,CASSVAADNEQFF
.,TRBV5-1,TRBJ2-1,.,TGCGCCAGCAGCCCACTCGGGGAGGTGTGGTTCTTC,CASSPLGEVWFF
.,TRBV7-6,TRBJ2-2,few,TGTGCCAGCAGCTTAGAGGGCAGTCGGGACGGGGAGCTGTTTTTT,CASSLEGSRDGELFF
TRBD1,TRBV9,TRBJ2-1,once,TGTGCCAGCAGCGAAGGAGGACAGGGGTACAATGAGCAGTTCTTC,CASSEGGQGYNEQFF
.,TRBV7-3,TRBJ1-6,few,TGTGCCAGCAGCTTAAGGGCAGGCCTCAGCGGTTCACCCCTCCACTTT,CASSLRAGLSGSPLHF
TRBD1,TRBV4-3,TRBJ2-7,.,TGCGCCAGCAGCCACGGGGACAGGCGGGACGAGCAGTACTTC,CASSHGDRRDEQYF
TRBD1,TRBV6-5,TRBJ2-2,.,TGTGCCAGCAGAGAACAGGGGTTAGACGGGGAGCTGTTTTTT,CASREQGLDGELFF
.,TRBV27,TRBJ2-1,once,TGTGCCAGCAGCGAGGACCGTAATGAGCAGTTCTTC,CASSEDRNEQFF
TRBD1,TRBV13,TRBJ2-7,.,TGTGCCAGCTATCGACAGGGGGCGGGCGAGCAGTACTTC,CASYRQGAGEQYF
TRBD2,TRBV6-6,TRBJ2-1,.,TGTGCCAGCAGTCCGCGGTTTGCGGGAGGGGGTAATGAGCAGTTCTTC,CASSPRFAGGGNEQFF
TRBD1,TRBV28,TRBJ2-7,.,TGTGCCAGCAGTTTCCAGGGGGCGGTAAGCTCCTACGAGCAGTACTTC,CASSFQGAVSSYEQYF
TRBD1,TRBV19,TRBJ2-1,.,TGTGCCAGTAGTCACCGGACAGGGGGCTTAATGGCGGGAGGGACAAATGAGCAGTTCTTC,CASSHRTGGLMAGGTNEQFF
TRBD1,TRBV7-9,TRBJ2-5,.,TGTGCCAGCAGCAGGCCCGGGACAGGGTTCGGGACCCAGTACTTC,CASSRPGTGFGTQYF
.,TRBV10-3,TRBJ2-7,.,TGTGCCATCAGCCCCGGGACAATCGACGAGCAGTACTTC,CAISPGTIDEQYF
.,TRBV27,TRBJ2-1,.,TGTGCCAGCAGTTTCGGGTCGCGGAGGAATGAGCAGTTCTTC,CASSFGSRRNEQFF
TRBD1,TRBV11-2,TRBJ2-7,.,TGTGCCAGCAGCCCCGGGACAGCTTCGTCGTCTTGGTTC,CASSPGTASSSWF
.,TRBV28,TRBJ2-7,.,TGTGCCAGCCACCGTAACTACGAGCAGTACTTC,CASHRNYEQYF
TRBD2,TRBV7-9,TRBJ2-1,.,TGTGCCAGCAGCTTAGAATTTAGCGGGAGGGCGTACAATGAGCAGTTCTTC,CASSLEFSGRAYNEQFF
TRBD1,TRBV11-3,TRBJ2-7,.,TGTGCCAGCAGCTTAGGGCAGGGGGCTAACGAGCAGTACTTC,CASSLGQGANEQYF
.,TRBV4-3,TRBJ1-2,.,TGCGCCAGCAGCCAGTTGGTAGAATCTGGCTACACCTTC,CASSQLVESGYTF
.,TRBV28,TRBJ1-1,.,TGTGCCAGTAAACCAAAAGGGGGAAGACTGAACACTGAAGCTTTCTTT,CASKPKGGRLNTEAFF
.,TRBV6-5,TRBJ2-7,.,TGTGCCAGCAGTATCGTCAGGGGAGGGGACTACGAGCAGTACTTC,CASSIVRGGDYEQYF
TRBD2,TRBV5-4,TRBJ2-7,.,TGTGCCAGCAGCTCCGTTATGGGAGGGCGCTACGAGCAGTACTTC,CASSSVMGGRYEQYF
TRBD1,TRBV11-2,TRBJ1-2,.,TGTGCCAGCAGCTTAATCGGGACAGGGAGTGGCTACACCTTC,CASSLIGTGSGYTF
.,TRBV4-1,TRBJ2-7,.,TGCGCCAGCAGCCACAATAGCCTCTCCTACGAGCAGTACTTC,CASSHNSLSYEQYF
.,TRBV4-3,TRBJ1-2,few,TGCGCCAGCAGCCAAGAAATCCCAGGTCCCTTAGATGGCTACACCTTC,CASSQEIPGPLDGYTF